This passage covers 15 T cell receptor beta chains from one sample sequenced in a study of OX40 agonist ivuxolimab in advanced cancers. TCRdb keeps only in-frame clones here, not all; method: immunoSEQ multiplex PCR. The sample records roughly 69,000 clones, about 90% being singletons. The source was CD4+ or CD8+ T cells sorted from blood, collected in a trial of the OX40 agonist ivuxolimab. The source is an adult with an advanced solid tumor such as melanoma, head and neck, liver or kidney cancer.

The chain combines TRBV11-2 with TRBJ1-6; D unresolved. V was cut by 0 bases and J by 8 bases, with 8 bases left in between. This CDR3 has 14 residues. Per the germline V gene, CDR1 is SGHAT and CDR2 is FQNNGV. In DNA form, the CDR3 reads TGTGCCAGCAGCTTAGATGGCACACATTCACCCCTCCACTTT. As protein: CASSLDGTHSPLHF.

This clone was counted a single time. V gene TRBV9 combines with J gene TRBJ2-5; 10 positions agree with TRBD2. The germline V gene encodes CDR1 SGDLS and CDR2 YYNGEE. The CDR3 is 16 amino acids. J lost 4 bases, V lost 0 bases, and 6 bases had no gene match. CDR3 sequence (DNA): TGTGCCAGCAGCGTAGGGTCTAGCGGGAGCGGAGAGACCCAGTACTTC. This translates into CASSVGSSGSGETQYF.

V gene TRBV28 combines with J gene TRBJ2-7; 7 positions match TRBD2. Trimming cost V 6 bases and J 2 bases; bases outside gene matches: 13. This CDR3 comprises 16 residues. Germline V gives CDR1 MDHEN, CDR2 SYDVKM. CDR3 sequence reads: CASRQSGPSGAYEQYF. The CDR3 nucleotides read TGTGCCAGCAGGCAAAGTGGGCCTAGCGGAGCCTACGAGCAGTACTTC.

This rearrangement joins TRBV30 to TRBJ1-5, with D unclear. The V gene's germline CDR1 is GTSNPN and CDR2 SVGIG (reference sequence). The CDR3 sequence is 16 residues long. V was trimmed by 0 bases and J by 3 bases, leaving 15 bases between them. The CDR3 is CAWSVQGWRLNQPQHF. CDR3 nucleotide sequence: TGTGCCTGGAGTGTACAAGGATGGCGGCTCAATCAGCCCCAGCATTTT.

The rearrangement joins TRBV7-3 to TRBJ1-1; D might be TRBD1 (5 bases). CDR1 and CDR2 from the germline V gene are SGHTA and FQGTGA. CDR3 length equals 15 residues. V shed 6 bases and J shed 0 bases, with 14 bases lying between them. The CDR3 here is CASRRGALMNTEAFF. CDR3 in DNA: TGTGCCAGCAGAAGAGGGGCCCTCATGAACACTGAAGCTTTCTTT. Complete variable domain (other parts from reference TRBV7-3 and TRBJ1-1): GAGVSQTPSNKVTEKGKYVELRCDPISGHTALYWYRQSLGQGPEFLIYFQGTGAADDSGLPNDRFFAVRPEGSVSTLKIQRTERGDSAVYLCASRRGALMNTEAFFGQGTRLTVV.

This sequence joins TRBV6-5 and TRBJ2-3, with TRBD1 matching 7 bases. Germline loops: CDR1 MNHEY, CDR2 SVGAGI. The CDR3 consists of 15 residues. Trimming took 4 bases from V and 8 from J; bases not matched to a gene: 12. The CDR3 sequence: CASSSWTGPEGTQYF. CDR3 DNA: TGTGCCAGCAGTTCCTGGACAGGTCCAGAGGGTACGCAGTATTTT.

The table lists this clone with a few counts. The chain couples TRBV18 to TRBJ1-5; D is perhaps TRBD1 (5 bases). Deletions cut 0 bases from V and 3 bases from J, with 12 bases between. The length of the CDR3 is 16 residues. Germline V gene data show CDR1 as KGHSH and CDR2 as LQKENI. In DNA form, the CDR3 reads TGTGCCAGCTCACCACCTGGGGGGTCCTTCAATCAGCCCCAGCATTTT. Amino acids: CASSPPGGSFNQPQHF.

The CDR3 sequence: CASSLRATGEPYEQYF. The CDR3 DNA reads as TGCGCCAGCAGCCTTAGAGCAACAGGGGAGCCCTACGAGCAGTACTTC. The J gene is TRBJ2-5, the V gene TRBV4-1, with 7 positions matching TRBD1. TRBJ2-7 matches the DNA end more closely, so the J call is doubtful. Germline V gene sequence: CDR1 MGHRA, CDR2 YSYEKL. This CDR3 spans 16 amino acids.

This chain's CDR3 is CAWSARVQSYTF. The CDR3 coding sequence is TGTGCCTGGAGTGCCCGGGTGCAAAGCTACACCTTC. The rearrangement joins TRBV30 to TRBJ1-2; D gene ambiguous. Germline V lookup: CDR1 GTSNPN, CDR2 SVGIG (reference sequence). The CDR3 spans 12 residues. V lost 1 base, J lost 9 bases, and 12 bases lay in between. Based on the CDR3 plus reference TRBV30 and TRBJ1-2, the full variable domain is SQTIHQWPATLVQPVGSPLSLECTVEGTSNPNLYWYRQAAGRGLQLLFYSVGIGQISSEVPQNLSASRPQDRQFILSSKKLLLSDSGFYLCAWSARVQSYTFGSGTRLTVV.

The rearrangement joins TRBV4-3 to TRBJ2-3; D is perhaps TRBD2 (7 bases). There are 17 residues in the CDR3. Per the germline V gene, CDR1 is LGHNA and CDR2 is YSLEER. V lost 3 bases, J lost 2 bases, and 18 bases lay in between. Here the CDR3 reads CASSHLSGEGFTDTQYF. Here the CDR3 DNA reads TGCGCCAGCAGCCACTTATCAGGGGAGGGGTTCACAGATACGCAGTATTTT.

V gene TRBV6-5 combines with J gene TRBJ1-3; D ambiguous. V was cut by 0 bases and J by 0 bases, with 9 bases left in between. The CDR3 covers 16 residues. Germline CDR1 and CDR2: MNHEY and SVGAGI. The DNA for the CDR3 is TGTGCCAGCAGTTACTCGGCCGACTACTCTGGAAACACCATATATTTT. It yields the protein CASSYSADYSGNTIYF.

This sequence joins TRBV11-2 and TRBJ1-1; no reliable D call. V was trimmed by 4 bases and J by 1 base, leaving 7 bases between them. The CDR3 loop spans 13 amino acids. Germline assignment: CDR1 SGHAT and CDR2 FQNNGV. The CDR3 DNA reads as TGTGCCAGCAGCTCGGACGGGAACACTGAAGCTTTCTTT. This translates into CASSSDGNTEAFF.

For the CDR3, the DNA is TGTGCCAGCACCCAGGATGACTACGAGCAGTACTTC. Its translation: CASTQDDYEQYF. The rearrangement uses TRBV28 and TRBJ2-7; D call uncertain. The CDR3 spans 12 residues. Germline lookup yields CDR1 MDHEN and CDR2 SYDVKM. V lost 7 bases and J lost 3, with 10 bases in between. Variable domain in full (rest from reference TRBV28 and TRBJ2-7): DVKVTQSSRYLVKRTGEKVFLECVQDMDHENMFWYRQDPGLGLRLIYFSYDVKMKEKGDIPEGYSVSREKKERFSLILESASTNQTSMYLCASTQDDYEQYFGPGTRLTVT.

This clone was seen only a few times. V usage is TRBV2 and J usage is TRBJ1-6; D gene ambiguous. The CDR3 loop spans 15 amino acids. Germline values: CDR1 SNHLY, CDR2 FYNNEI. Between the trimmed V and J ends, which lost 6 bases and 5 bases, there was a span of 14 bases. The CDR3 loop is CASRRVGSDNSPLHF. CDR3 nucleotide sequence: TGTGCCAGCAGACGGGTCGGAAGCGATAATTCACCCCTCCACTTT.

The chain recombines TRBV27 with TRBJ1-6; D may be TRBD1 (6 bases). Per the germline V gene, CDR1 is MNHEY and CDR2 is SMNVEV (reference sequence). CDR3 length equals 13 residues. Trimming shortened V by 7 bases and J by 6 bases, and 10 bases separated the two germline ends. The CDR3 loop reads CASNTGSNSPLHF. DNA of the CDR3: TGTGCCAGCAACACAGGGTCTAATTCACCCCTCCACTTT.